These T cell receptor beta chains were read from a single sample in a study of cytomegalovirus exposure and HLA in healthy donors. Clones were sequenced by immunoSEQ multiplex PCR, and TCRdb holds only the in-frame ones, with some missing. Seen here are 120,000 to 150,000 clones, 87% observed once, and the top ten hold less than 5.5%. Sequenced: PBMCs. Receptors originate from a man in his late teens or twenties in good health and CMV-seropositive. Each CDR3 is given with its conserved first and last residue. D genes are given only for firm matches. Clone size is shown for a subset of rows, as once, few, many or a class of expanded clone.

j_call | v_call | clone_size | d_call | cdr3_nt | cdr3_aa
TRBJ2-5 | TRBV5-1 | - | TRBD1 | TGCGCCAGCAGCTTCGACAGGGTCCAAGAGACCCAGTACTTC | CASSFDRVQETQYF
TRBJ2-6 | TRBV9 | - | TRBD2 | TGTGCCAGCAGCGGCCCCCTGAAGCGGGGGTTGAGCTCTGGGGCCAACGTCCTGACTTTC | CASSGPLKRGLSSGANVLTF
TRBJ1-1 | TRBV5-1 | once | - | TGCGCCAGCAGTCCCTCCTTGGGGGGTTTGAACACTGAAGCTTTCTTT | CASSPSLGGLNTEAFF
TRBJ1-2 | TRBV5-4 | - | TRBD1 | TGTGCCAGCAGCGTGGACAGGGTCGGCTATGGCTACACCTTC | CASSVDRVGYGYTF
TRBJ2-7 | TRBV30 | - | - | TGTGCCTGGAGTGTACGAGGGAGTACGTACGAGCAGTACTTC | CAWSVRGSTYEQYF
TRBJ1-2 | TRBV13 | - | - | TGTGCCAGCAGCTTAGCGGCGACAGCTAACTATGGCTACACCTTC | CASSLAATANYGYTF
TRBJ1-1 | TRBV9 | - | TRBD1 | TGTGCCAGCAGCGTCGGGACAGGGGGCCCTGGAGCAGTGAGCACTGAAGCTTTCTTT | CASSVGTGGPGAVSTEAFF
TRBJ2-7 | TRBV19 | - | TRBD2 | TGTGCCAGTAGTGGGCTAGCGGATTTATACGAGCAGTACTTC | CASSGLADLYEQYF
TRBJ1-1 | TRBV5-1 | - | - | TGCGCCAGCAGGGTCCGGACAGCCAACCTTGAAGCTTTCTTT | CASRVRTANLEAFF
TRBJ2-7 | TRBV30 | - | - | TGTGCCTGGGAGCCCGGGGGATATGAGCAGTACTTC | CAWEPGGYEQYF
TRBJ2-3 | TRBV2 | - | TRBD2 | TGTGCCAGCAGCCTAGTGGGAGGGGGCACAGATACGCAGTATTTT | CASSLVGGGTDTQYF
TRBJ1-2 | TRBV5-1 | - | TRBD1 | TGCGCCAGCAGCTTGGCCGTGACAGGGGTAGGCTACACCTTC | CASSLAVTGVGYTF
TRBJ1-1 | TRBV10-1 | few | - | TGCGCCAATGAGACAGGCACTGAAGCTTTCTTT | CANETGTEAFF
TRBJ1-6 | TRBV9 | - | - | TGTGCCAGCAGCGCTCAGGACAGTCGAAATTCACCCCTCCACTTT | CASSAQDSRNSPLHF
TRBJ2-7 | TRBV30 | - | - | TGTGCCTGGAGACTAAGGAGGAGTACACACGGCGGGCCTTACGAGCAGTACTTC | CAWRLRRSTHGGPYEQYF
TRBJ2-1 | TRBV21-1 | - | - | TGTGCCAGCAGCGTCCGGGACAGAGAGCAGTTCTTC | CASSVRDREQFF
TRBJ1-1 | TRBV6-5 | - | TRBD1 | TGTGCCAGCAGTACCGTACAGGGGTCGTCTTTCTTT | CASSTVQGSSFF
TRBJ2-6 | TRBV5-1 | - | - | TGCGCCAGCAGCTTGGGCGAAACTGGGGCCAACGTCCTGACTTTC | CASSLGETGANVLTF
TRBJ2-2 | TRBV14 | - | TRBD2 | TGTGCCAGCAGCCAAGGCAATCTAGCGGGTCGTCCCGGGGAGCTGTTTTTT | CASSQGNLAGRPGELFF
TRBJ1-1 | TRBV7-9 | - | - | TGTGCCAGCAGCTCACTCGTCAGGGGACGGACTGAAGCTTTCTTT | CASSSLVRGRTEAFF
TRBJ2-1 | TRBV19 | once | - | TGTGCCAGTAGTACAGACGGGGTTTACAATGAGCAGTTCTTC | CASSTDGVYNEQFF
TRBJ1-5 | TRBV30 | - | TRBD1 | TGTGCCTGGAGTGTAGGGCAGGGGGCGAGTCAGCCCCAGCATTTT | CAWSVGQGASQPQHF
TRBJ1-3 | TRBV19 | - | - | TGTGCCAGTAGTGCCCTGCCAGGACTCTCTGGAAACACCATATATTTT | CASSALPGLSGNTIYF
TRBJ1-2 | TRBV7-9 | - | TRBD1 | TGTGCCAGCAGCTTAGGTTGGACAGGGGAGTCAATAAGTGGCTACACCTTC | CASSLGWTGESISGYTF
TRBJ2-7 | TRBV19 | - | - | TGTGCCAGTAGTATGGTAGGGAGCTCCTACGAGCAGTACTTC | CASSMVGSSYEQYF
TRBJ1-2 | TRBV7-8 | - | - | TGTGCCAGCAGCTTAGTAGGGGAGGGGACTCGATCCGTCTATGGCTACACCTTC | CASSLVGEGTRSVYGYTF
TRBJ1-6 | TRBV6-5 | - | - | TGTGCCAGCAGTCCCGGGGTGAATTCACCCCTCCACTTT | CASSPGVNSPLHF
TRBJ1-5 | TRBV4-1 | once | TRBD1 | TGCGCCAGCAGCCCCCAGGGGGCGAGCAATCAGCCCCAGCATTTT | CASSPQGASNQPQHF
TRBJ1-3 | TRBV19 | - | - | TGTGCCAGTAGTATAGGTGCGTCTGGAAACACCATATATTTT | CASSIGASGNTIYF
TRBJ2-4 | TRBV28 | - | TRBD1 | TGTGCCAGCACTCTGCCTAGACAGGGTGGGAACATTCAGTACTTC | CASTLPRQGGNIQYF
TRBJ1-3 | TRBV5-1 | - | - | TGCGCCAGCAGCGACTCCACACGTTCTGGAAACACCATATATTTT | CASSDSTRSGNTIYF
TRBJ2-7 | TRBV10-3 | - | - | TGTGCCATCAGTGGGCTCTCCTACGAGCAGTACTTC | CAISGLSYEQYF
TRBJ1-3 | TRBV16 | - | - | TGTGCCAGCAGCCAATGGCAGGAATATAACACCATATATTTT | CASSQWQEYNTIYF
TRBJ2-7 | TRBV13 | - | TRBD2 | TGTGCCAGCAGCTCCCGAGCGTGGGGAGGGACCTACGAGCAGTACTTC | CASSSRAWGGTYEQYF
TRBJ2-1 | TRBV18 | - | - | TGTGCCAGCTCTCATCAGGGCTACAATGAGCAGTTCTTC | CASSHQGYNEQFF
TRBJ2-1 | TRBV4-2 | - | - | TGTGCCAGCAGCCATACAAATGAGCAGTTCTTC | CASSHTNEQFF
TRBJ1-4 | TRBV4-1 | - | TRBD1 | TGCGCCAGCAGCCAGGTCCCCGGGACAGAAGTCGAAAAACTGTTTTTT | CASSQVPGTEVEKLFF
TRBJ2-3 | TRBV7-2 | - | - | TGTGCCAGCAGCTTAGCGAGGCACTCAGATACGCAGTATTTT | CASSLARHSDTQYF
TRBJ1-2 | TRBV5-5 | - | - | TGTGCCAGCAGCTTGGAAGGGGACTATGGCTACACCTTC | CASSLEGDYGYTF
TRBJ1-2 | TRBV6-1 | - | - | TGTGCCAGCAGTCCCCAGGGGTGGCCGATCTATGGCTACACCTTC | CASSPQGWPIYGYTF
TRBJ2-7 | TRBV5-6 | - | TRBD2 | TGTGCCAGCAGCTCGCCGACCTCTAGCGGGGGTATCTACGAGCAGTACTTC | CASSSPTSSGGIYEQYF